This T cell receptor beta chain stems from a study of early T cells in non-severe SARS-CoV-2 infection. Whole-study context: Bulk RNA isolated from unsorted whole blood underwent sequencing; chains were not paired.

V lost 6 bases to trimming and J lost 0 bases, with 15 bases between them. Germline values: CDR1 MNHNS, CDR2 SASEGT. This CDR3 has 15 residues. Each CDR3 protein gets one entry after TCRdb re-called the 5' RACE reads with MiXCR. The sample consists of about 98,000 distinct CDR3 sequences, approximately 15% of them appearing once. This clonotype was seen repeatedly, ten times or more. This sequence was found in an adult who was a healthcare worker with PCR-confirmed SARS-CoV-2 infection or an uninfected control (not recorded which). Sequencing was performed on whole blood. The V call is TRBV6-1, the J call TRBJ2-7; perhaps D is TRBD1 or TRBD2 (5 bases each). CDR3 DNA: TGTGCCAGCAGGCTGCTGGGACCCAGCTCCTACGAGCAGTACTTC. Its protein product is CASRLLGPSSYEQYF.